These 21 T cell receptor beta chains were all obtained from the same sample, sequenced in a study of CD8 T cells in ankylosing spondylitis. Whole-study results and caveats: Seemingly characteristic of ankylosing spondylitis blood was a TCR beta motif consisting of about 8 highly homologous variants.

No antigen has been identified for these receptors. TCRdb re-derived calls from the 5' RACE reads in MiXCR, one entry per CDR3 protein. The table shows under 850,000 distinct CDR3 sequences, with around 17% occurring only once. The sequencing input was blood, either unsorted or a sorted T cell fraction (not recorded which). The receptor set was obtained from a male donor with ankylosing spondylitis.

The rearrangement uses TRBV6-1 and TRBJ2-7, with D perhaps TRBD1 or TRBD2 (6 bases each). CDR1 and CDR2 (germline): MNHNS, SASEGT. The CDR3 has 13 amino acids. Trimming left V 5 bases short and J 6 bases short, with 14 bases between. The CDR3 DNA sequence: TGTGCCAGCAGTCGGAGGGGGGCGGGCGAGCAGTACTTC. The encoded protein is CASSRRGAGEQYF.

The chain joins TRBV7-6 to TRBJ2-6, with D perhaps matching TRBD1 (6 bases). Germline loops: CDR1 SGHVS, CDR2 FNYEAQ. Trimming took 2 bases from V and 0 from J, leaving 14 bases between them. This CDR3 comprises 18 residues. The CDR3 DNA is TGTGCCAGCAGCTTAAACTCAGGGGACCCCTCTGGGGCCAACGTCCTGACTTTC. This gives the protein CASSLNSGDPSGANVLTF.

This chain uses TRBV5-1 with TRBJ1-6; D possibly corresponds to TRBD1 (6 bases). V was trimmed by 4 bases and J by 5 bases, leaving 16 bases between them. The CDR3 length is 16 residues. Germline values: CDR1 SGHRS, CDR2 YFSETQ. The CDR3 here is CASSAGGRRDNSPLHF. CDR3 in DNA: TGCGCCAGCAGCGCCGGGGGGCGACGGGATAATTCACCCCTCCACTTT.

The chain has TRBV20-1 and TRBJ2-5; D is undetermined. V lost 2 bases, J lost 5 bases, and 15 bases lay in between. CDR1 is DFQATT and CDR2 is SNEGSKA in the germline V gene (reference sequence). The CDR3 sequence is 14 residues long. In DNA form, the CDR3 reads TGCAGTGCTAGAACACAGAGCTTTTTGGAGACCCAGTACTTC. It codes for CSARTQSFLETQYF.

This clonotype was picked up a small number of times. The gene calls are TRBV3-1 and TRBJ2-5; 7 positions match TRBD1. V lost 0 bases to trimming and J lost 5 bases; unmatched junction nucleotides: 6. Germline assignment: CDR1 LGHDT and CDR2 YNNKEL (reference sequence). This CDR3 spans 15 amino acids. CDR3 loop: CASSQDAGTAETQYF. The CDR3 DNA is TGTGCCAGCAGCCAAGACGCCGGGACAGCGGAGACCCAGTACTTC.

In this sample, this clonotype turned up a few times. CDR3 sequence reads: CASSYARTYEQYF. As DNA, the CDR3 is TGTGCCAGCAGTTATGCGAGGACCTACGAGCAGTACTTC. The rearrangement joins TRBV6-5 to TRBJ2-7; D is unclear. With 3 bases removed from V and 2 bases from J, the gap between germline ends came to 8 bases. The CDR3 extends over 13 amino acids. Germline V gives CDR1 MNHEY, CDR2 SVGAGI.

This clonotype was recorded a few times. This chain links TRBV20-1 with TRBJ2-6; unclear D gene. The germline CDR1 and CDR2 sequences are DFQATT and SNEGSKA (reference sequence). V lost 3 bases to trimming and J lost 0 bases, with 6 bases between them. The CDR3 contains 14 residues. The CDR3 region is CSASLGSGANVLTF. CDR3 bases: TGCAGTGCTAGCTTAGGCTCTGGGGCCAACGTCCTGACTTTC.

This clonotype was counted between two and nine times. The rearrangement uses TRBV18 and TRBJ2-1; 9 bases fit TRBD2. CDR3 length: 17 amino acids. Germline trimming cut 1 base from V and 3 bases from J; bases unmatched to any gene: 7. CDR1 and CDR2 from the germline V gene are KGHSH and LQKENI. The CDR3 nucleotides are TGTGCCAGCTCACCACTAGACCTGACTAGCGGCTACAATGAGCAGTTCTTC. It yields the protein CASSPLDLTSGYNEQFF.

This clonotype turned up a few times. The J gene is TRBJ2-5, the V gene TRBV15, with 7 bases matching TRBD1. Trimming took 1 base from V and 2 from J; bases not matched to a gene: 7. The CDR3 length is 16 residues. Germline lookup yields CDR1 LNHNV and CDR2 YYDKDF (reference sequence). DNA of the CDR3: TGTGCCACCAGCAGAGTAGGACAGGTGGTTCAAGAGACCCAGTACTTC. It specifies CATSRVGQVVQETQYF. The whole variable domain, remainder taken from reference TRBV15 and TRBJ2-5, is DAMVIQNPRYQVTQFGKPVTLSCSQTLNHNVMYWYQQKSSQAPKLLFHYYDKDFNNEADTPDNFQSRRPNTSFCFLDIRSPGLGDTAMYLCATSRVGQVVQETQYFGPGTRLLVL.

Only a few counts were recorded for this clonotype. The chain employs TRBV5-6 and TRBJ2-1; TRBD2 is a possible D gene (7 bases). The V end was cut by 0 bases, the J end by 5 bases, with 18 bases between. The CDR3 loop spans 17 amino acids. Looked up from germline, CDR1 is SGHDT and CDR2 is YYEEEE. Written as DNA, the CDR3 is TGTGCCAGCAGCTTGGCCGGGGAGGGGGGCGGAAACAATGAGCAGTTCTTC. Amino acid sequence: CASSLAGEGGGNNEQFF.

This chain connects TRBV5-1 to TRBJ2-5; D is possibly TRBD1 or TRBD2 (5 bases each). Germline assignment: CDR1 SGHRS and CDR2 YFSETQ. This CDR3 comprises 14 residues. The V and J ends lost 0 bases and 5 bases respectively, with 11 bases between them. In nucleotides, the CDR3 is TGCGCCAGCAGCTTGGGGGGGTCTGCGGAGACCCAGTACTTC. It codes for CASSLGGSAETQYF.

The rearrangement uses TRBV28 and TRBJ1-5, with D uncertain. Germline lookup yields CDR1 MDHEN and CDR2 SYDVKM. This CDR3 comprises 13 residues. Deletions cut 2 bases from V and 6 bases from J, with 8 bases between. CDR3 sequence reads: CASSLNLGQPQHF. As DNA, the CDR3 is TGTGCCAGCAGTTTAAATTTAGGTCAGCCCCAGCATTTT.

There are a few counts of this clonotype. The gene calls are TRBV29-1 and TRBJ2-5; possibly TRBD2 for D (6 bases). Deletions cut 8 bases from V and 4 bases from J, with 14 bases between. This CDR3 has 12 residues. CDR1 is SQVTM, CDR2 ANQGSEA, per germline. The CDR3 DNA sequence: TGCAGCCTTGGTGGAGGGTCAGAGACCCAGTACTTC. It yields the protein CSLGGGSETQYF.

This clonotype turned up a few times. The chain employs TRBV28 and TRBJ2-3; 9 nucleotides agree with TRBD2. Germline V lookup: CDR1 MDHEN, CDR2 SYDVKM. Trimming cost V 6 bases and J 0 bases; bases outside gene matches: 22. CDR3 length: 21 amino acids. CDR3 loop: CASSLGPGHTSGSSSTDTQYF. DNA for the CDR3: TGTGCCAGCAGCCTCGGACCGGGACACACTAGCGGGTCCTCTAGCACAGATACGCAGTATTTT.

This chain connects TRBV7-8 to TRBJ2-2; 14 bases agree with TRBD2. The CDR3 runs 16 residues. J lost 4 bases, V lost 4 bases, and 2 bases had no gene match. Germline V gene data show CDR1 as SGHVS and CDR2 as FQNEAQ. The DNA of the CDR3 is TGTGCCAGCAGCTGGGGACTAGCGGGAGTCACCGGGGAGCTGTTTTTT. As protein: CASSWGLAGVTGELFF.

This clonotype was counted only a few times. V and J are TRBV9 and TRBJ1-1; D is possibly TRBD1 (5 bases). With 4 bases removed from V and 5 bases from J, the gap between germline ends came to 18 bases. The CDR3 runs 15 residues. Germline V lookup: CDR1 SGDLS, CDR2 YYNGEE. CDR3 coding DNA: TGTGCCAGCAGCCCTAGCGGGACGGTAGGGACTGAAGCTTTCTTT. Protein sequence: CASSPSGTVGTEAFF.

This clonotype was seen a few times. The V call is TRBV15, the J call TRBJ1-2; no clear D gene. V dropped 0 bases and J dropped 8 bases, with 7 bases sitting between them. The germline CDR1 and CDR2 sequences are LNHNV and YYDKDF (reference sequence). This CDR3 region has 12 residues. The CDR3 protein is CATSRDSSGYTF. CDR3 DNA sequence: TGTGCCACCAGCAGAGATAGTTCAGGCTACACCTTC.

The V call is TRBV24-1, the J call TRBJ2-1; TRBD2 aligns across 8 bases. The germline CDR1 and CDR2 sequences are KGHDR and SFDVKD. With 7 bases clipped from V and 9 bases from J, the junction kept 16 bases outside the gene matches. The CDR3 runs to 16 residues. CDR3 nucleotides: TGTGCCACCAGGGCGTCGGCTGCGGGAGGCGGCGGTGAGCAGTTCTTC. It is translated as CATRASAAGGGGEQFF.

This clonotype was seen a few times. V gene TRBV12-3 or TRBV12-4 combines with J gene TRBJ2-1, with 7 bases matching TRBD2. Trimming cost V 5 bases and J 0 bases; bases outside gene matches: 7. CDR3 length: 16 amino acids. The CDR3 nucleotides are TGTGCCAGCAGTCCCCAACTAGCGTACTCCTACAATGAGCAGTTCTTC. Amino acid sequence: CASSPQLAYSYNEQFF.

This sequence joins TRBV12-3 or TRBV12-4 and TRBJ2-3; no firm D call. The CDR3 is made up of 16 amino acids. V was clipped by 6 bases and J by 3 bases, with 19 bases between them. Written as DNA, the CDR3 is TGTGCCAGCAGCAACGAGATTCTAGACGTTACAGATACGCAGTATTTT. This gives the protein CASSNEILDVTDTQYF.

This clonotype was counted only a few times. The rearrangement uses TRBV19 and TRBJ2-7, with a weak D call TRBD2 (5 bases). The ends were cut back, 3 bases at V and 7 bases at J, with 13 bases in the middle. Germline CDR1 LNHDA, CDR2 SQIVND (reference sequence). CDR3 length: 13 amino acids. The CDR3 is CASSMDRGREQYF. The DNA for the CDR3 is TGTGCCAGTAGTATGGATCGGGGTCGGGAGCAGTACTTC. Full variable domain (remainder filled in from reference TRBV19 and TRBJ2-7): DGGITQSPKYLFRKEGQNVTLSCEQNLNHDAMYWYRQDPGQGLRLIYYSQIVNDFQKGDIAEGYSVSREKKESFPLTVTSAQKNPTAFYLCASSMDRGREQYFGPGTRLTVT.